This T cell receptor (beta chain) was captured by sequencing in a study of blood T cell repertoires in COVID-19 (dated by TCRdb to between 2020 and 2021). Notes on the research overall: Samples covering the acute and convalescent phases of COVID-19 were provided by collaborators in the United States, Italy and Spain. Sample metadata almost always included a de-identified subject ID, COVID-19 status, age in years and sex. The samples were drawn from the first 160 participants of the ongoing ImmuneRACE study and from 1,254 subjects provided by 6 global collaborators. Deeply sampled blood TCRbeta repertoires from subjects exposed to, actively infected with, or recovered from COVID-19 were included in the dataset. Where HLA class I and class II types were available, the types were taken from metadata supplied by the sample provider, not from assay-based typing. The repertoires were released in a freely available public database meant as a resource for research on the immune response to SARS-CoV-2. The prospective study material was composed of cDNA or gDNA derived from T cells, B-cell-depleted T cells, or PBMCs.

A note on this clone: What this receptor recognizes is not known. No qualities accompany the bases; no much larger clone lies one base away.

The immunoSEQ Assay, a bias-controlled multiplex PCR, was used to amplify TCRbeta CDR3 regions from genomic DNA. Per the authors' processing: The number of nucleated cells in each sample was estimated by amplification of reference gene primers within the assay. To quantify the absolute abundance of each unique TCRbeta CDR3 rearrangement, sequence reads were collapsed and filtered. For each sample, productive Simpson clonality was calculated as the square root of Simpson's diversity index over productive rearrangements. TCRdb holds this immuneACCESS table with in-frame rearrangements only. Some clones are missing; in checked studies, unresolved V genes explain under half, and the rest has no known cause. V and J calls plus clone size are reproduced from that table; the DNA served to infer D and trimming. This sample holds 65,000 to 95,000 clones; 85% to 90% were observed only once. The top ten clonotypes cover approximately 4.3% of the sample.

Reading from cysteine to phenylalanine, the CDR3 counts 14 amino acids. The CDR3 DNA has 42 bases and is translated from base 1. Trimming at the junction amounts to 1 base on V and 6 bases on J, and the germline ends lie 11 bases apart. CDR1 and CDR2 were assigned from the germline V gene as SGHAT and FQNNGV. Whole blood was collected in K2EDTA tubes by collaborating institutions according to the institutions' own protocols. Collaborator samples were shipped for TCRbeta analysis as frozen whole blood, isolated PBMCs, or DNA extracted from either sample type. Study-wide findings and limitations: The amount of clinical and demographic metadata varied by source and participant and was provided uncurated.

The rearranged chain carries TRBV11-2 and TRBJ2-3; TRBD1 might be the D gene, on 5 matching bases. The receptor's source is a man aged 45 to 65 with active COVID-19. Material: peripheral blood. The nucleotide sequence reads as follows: TGTGCCAGCAGCTTAGCAGGGCCAAGGGATACGCAGTATTTT. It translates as CASSLAGPRDTQYF. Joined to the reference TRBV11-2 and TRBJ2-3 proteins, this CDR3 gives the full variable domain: EAGVAQSPRYKIIEKRQSVAFWCNPISGHATLYWYQQILGQGPKLLIQFQNNGVVDDSQLPKDRFSAERLKGVDSTLKIQPAKLEDSAVYLCASSLAGPRDTQYFGPGTRLTVL.